This T cell receptor (beta chain) derives from a study of PD-L1 blockade in urothelial cancer. The overall study: Bladder-origin urothelial cancer in males covered about 90% of the roughly 30 patients. The study recovered a median of around 130,000 T cells per blood sample.

Germline assignment: CDR1 SGHTA and CDR2 FQGNSA. This CDR3 contains 13 residues. V was pared by 7 bases and J by 2 bases, with 11 bases between. Time point given: peripheral blood 6 weeks after treatment start. Urothelial carcinoma affected the patients, and it was locally advanced or metastatic. Sample numbers ranged from 1 to 8 per patient, encompassing pretreatment and on-treatment collections. Sequenced by immunoSEQ multiplex PCR; TCRdb stores in-frame clones only, minus some. The sample shows more than 95,000 clones, around nine tenths of them seen only once. The origin of this receptor is a man aged 60 to 75 with urothelial cancer. The sequenced sample was PBMCs, obtained around atezolizumab (anti-PD-L1) treatment. The V call is TRBV7-2, the J call TRBJ1-1, with D uncertain. The CDR3 nucleotides are TGTGCCAGCACACCGGAGGTTAACACTGAAGCTTTCTTT. This codes for CASTPEVNTEAFF.